These 15 T cell receptor beta chains originate from one sample sequenced in a study of blood T cell repertoires in COVID-19. TCRdb keeps only in-frame clones here, not all; method: immunoSEQ multiplex PCR. The table has roughly 150,000 clones, approximately 88% seen once. Sequenced input: PBMCs or T cells enriched from blood (not recorded which). These receptor sequences come from a man between 70 and 80 years old who had been exposed to COVID-19.

This rearrangement joins TRBV30 to TRBJ1-3; perhaps TRBD1 as D (5 bases). Between the trimmed V and J ends, which lost 4 bases and 0 bases, there was a span of 10 bases. The CDR3 loop spans 14 amino acids. From germline, CDR1 is GTSNPN and CDR2 SVGIG (reference sequence). The CDR3 protein is CAWNPGLSGNTIYF. CDR3 bases: TGTGCCTGGAACCCAGGGCTCTCTGGAAACACCATATATTTT.

The J gene is TRBJ2-7, the V gene TRBV18; 10 bases fit TRBD1. This CDR3 region has 14 residues. Looked up from germline, CDR1 is KGHSH and CDR2 is LQKENI. The V and J ends lost 9 bases and 2 bases, in that order; junction bases with no gene match: 7. CDR3 loop: CASQTGTGAYEQYF. The CDR3 coding sequence is TGTGCCAGTCAGACCGGGACAGGGGCCTACGAGCAGTACTTC.

The J gene is TRBJ1-1, the V gene TRBV28; 8 bases align to TRBD1. This CDR3 contains 15 residues. Per the germline V gene, CDR1 is MDHEN and CDR2 is SYDVKM. The junction had 13 bases not matched to a gene; V was cut back by 7 bases and J by 6 bases. This CDR3 is CASTETGTGRPEAFF. The CDR3 bases are TGTGCCAGCACTGAAACCGGGACAGGCAGGCCTGAAGCTTTCTTT.

The J gene is TRBJ1-5, the V gene TRBV19; D is ambiguous. Per germline, CDR1 LNHDA and CDR2 SQIVND (reference sequence). This CDR3 comprises 12 residues. Trimming removed 9 bases at V and 2 bases at J, with 8 bases between. CDR3 DNA sequence: TGTGCCAGCGCCCGCGGCAATCAGCCCCAGCATTTT. Translated: CASARGNQPQHF.

This clone occurred once. The chain is built from TRBV28 and TRBJ1-5; no definite D call. This CDR3 comprises 15 residues. Between the trimmed V and J ends, which lost 5 bases and 5 bases, there was a span of 16 bases. Germline V gene sequence: CDR1 MDHEN, CDR2 SYDVKM. The CDR3 coding sequence is TGTGCCAGCAGTCCATCCTTGGGCTGGGATCAGCCCCAGCATTTT. Amino acid sequence: CASSPSLGWDQPQHF.

The J gene is TRBJ1-2, the V gene TRBV12-3 or TRBV12-4; the D is unclear. The germline V and J ends were trimmed by 3 bases and 4 bases, with 9 bases remaining between them. The CDR3 is made up of 13 amino acids. In DNA form, the CDR3 reads TGTGCCAGCAGTTTTCCAGGCACCTATGGCTACACCTTC. Amino acids: CASSFPGTYGYTF.

The genes are TRBV19 and TRBJ2-7; TRBD1 is a possible D gene (7 bases). The CDR3 is 14 amino acids. The germline V gene encodes CDR1 LNHDA and CDR2 SQIVND (reference sequence). V lost 5 bases and J lost 5, with 16 bases in between. CDR3 bases: TGTGCCAGTAGTGCCGCGGGACAGACCCACGAGCAGTACTTC. Residues: CASSAAGQTHEQYF.

This clone showed up just a few times. The DNA of the CDR3 is TGTGCCAGCAGCTTGTGGGGTGCGGGGGCAAATGGCTACACCTTC. Translation gives CASSLWGAGANGYTF. The V gene is TRBV5-6, the J gene TRBJ1-2, with D perhaps TRBD1 (6 bases). This CDR3 has 15 amino acids. Trimming took 1 base from V and 6 from J, leaving 16 bases between them. Germline V gene data show CDR1 as SGHDT and CDR2 as YYEEEE.

This rearrangement joins TRBV3-1 (or the pseudogene TRBV3-2) to TRBJ2-2; TRBD1 matches 8 bases. Germline CDR1 reads LGHDT; CDR2 reads YNNKEL (reference sequence). V shed 4 bases and J 5 bases; nucleotides not matched to a gene: 6. The CDR3 is 15 residues long. The CDR3 nucleotides are TGTGCCAGCAGCCCCTGGACAGGGTTAACCGGGGAGCTGTTTTTT. It is translated as CASSPWTGLTGELFF.

The chain carries TRBV7-2 and TRBJ2-7; possibly TRBD2 for D (6 bases). The CDR3 consists of 13 residues. Germline values: CDR1 SGHTA, CDR2 FQGNSA. Trimming took 6 bases from V and 3 from J, leaving 12 bases between them. The CDR3: CASRLANSYEQYF. CDR3 coding DNA: TGTGCCAGCAGACTAGCTAATAGCTACGAGCAGTACTTC.

The chain has TRBV15 and TRBJ1-2, with TRBD1 matching 9 bases. CDR1 is LNHNV, CDR2 YYDKDF, per germline (reference sequence). The length of the CDR3 is 16 residues. V lost 1 base and J lost 4; bases outside the gene matches: 7. The CDR3 spells CATSRGNRGRSYGYTF. DNA for the CDR3: TGTGCCACCAGCAGAGGAAACAGGGGGCGCAGCTATGGCTACACCTTC.

The chain has TRBV28 and TRBJ1-2; unclear D gene. Germline V lookup: CDR1 MDHEN, CDR2 SYDVKM. This CDR3 comprises 14 residues. V lost 4 bases to trimming and J lost 3 bases, with 12 bases between them. The CDR3 DNA reads TGTGCCAGCAGTTCTGCGGGCCAATACTATGGCTACACCTTC. Protein: CASSSAGQYYGYTF.

The V call is TRBV7-2, the J call TRBJ2-3, with a tentative D call TRBD1 (5 bases). The CDR3 is 16 residues long. Germline-derived CDR1 and CDR2 are SGHTA and FQGNSA. V shed 5 bases and J shed 2 bases, with 17 bases lying between them. CDR3 protein: CASSPRVTRATDTQYF. In DNA form, the CDR3 reads TGTGCCAGCAGCCCCCGTGTAACCAGGGCCACAGATACGCAGTATTTT.

V and J are TRBV5-1 and TRBJ2-5; TRBD2 might be the D (6 bases). Germline V gene sequence: CDR1 SGHRS, CDR2 YFSETQ. V was shortened by 0 bases and J by 2 bases, with 8 bases between the two germline ends. CDR3 length: 14 amino acids. The CDR3 sequence is CASSLGGTQETQYF. The CDR3 coding sequence is TGCGCCAGCAGCTTGGGCGGGACTCAAGAGACCCAGTACTTC.

The chain couples TRBV28 to TRBJ1-2; no clear D gene. The V end lost 4 bases, the J end lost 8 bases, and 11 bases lay between the germline ends. The CDR3 totals 12 residues. Per the germline V gene, CDR1 is MDHEN and CDR2 is SYDVKM. This CDR3 is CASSSPPGGYTF. DNA of the CDR3: TGTGCCAGCAGTTCCCCCCCCGGGGGCTACACCTTC.